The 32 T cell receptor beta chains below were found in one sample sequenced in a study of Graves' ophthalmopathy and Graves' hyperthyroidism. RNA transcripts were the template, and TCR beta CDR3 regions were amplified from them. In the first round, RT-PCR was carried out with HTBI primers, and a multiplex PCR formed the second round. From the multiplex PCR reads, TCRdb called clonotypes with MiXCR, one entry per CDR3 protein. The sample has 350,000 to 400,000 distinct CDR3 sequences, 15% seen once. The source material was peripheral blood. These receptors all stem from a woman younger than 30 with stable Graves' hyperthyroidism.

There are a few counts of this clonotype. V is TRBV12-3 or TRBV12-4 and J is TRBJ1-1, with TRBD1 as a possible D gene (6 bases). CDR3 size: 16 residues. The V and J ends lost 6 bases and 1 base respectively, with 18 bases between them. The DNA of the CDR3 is TGTGCCAGCAGGAGAAGGAAGGGGGTGACGAACACTGAAGCTTTCTTT. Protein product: CASRRRKGVTNTEAFF.

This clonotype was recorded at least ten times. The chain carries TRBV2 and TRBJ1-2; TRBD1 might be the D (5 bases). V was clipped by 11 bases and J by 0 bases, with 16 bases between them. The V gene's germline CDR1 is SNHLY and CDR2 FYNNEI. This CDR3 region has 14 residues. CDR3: CASRVAATNYGYTF. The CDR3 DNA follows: TGTGCCTCCAGGGTGGCGGCCACTAACTATGGCTACACCTTC.

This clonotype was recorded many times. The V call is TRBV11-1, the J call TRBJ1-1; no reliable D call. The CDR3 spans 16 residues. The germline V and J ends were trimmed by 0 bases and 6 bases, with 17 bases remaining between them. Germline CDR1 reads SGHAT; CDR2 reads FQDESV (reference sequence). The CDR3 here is CASSLAAGGLGSEAFF. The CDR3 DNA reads TGTGCCAGCAGCTTAGCGGCAGGTGGTCTAGGGTCTGAAGCTTTCTTT.

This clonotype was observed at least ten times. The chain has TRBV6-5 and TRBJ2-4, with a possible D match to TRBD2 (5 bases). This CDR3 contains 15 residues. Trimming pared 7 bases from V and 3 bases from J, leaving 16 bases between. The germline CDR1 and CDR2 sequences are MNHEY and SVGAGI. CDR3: CASTRWTQNKNIQYF. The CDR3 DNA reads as TGTGCCAGCACCCGGTGGACTCAAAACAAAAACATTCAGTACTTC.

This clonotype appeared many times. CDR3 sequence (DNA): TGTGCCAGCAGACTTCTCCCGACAGGGGGCAACACTGAAGCTTTCTTT. Encoded protein: CASRLLPTGGNTEAFF. The rearrangement joins TRBV27 to TRBJ1-1; 10 bases map to TRBD1. The ends lost 6 bases at V and 2 bases at J; junction bases unmatched: 9. Germline V gives CDR1 MNHEY, CDR2 SMNVEV (reference sequence). The CDR3 loop spans 16 amino acids.

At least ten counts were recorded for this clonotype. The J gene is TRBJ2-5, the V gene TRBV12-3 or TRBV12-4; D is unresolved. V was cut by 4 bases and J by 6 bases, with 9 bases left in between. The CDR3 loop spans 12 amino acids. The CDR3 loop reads CASSSQEKTQYF. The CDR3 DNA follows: TGTGCCAGCAGTTCCCAGGAAAAGACCCAGTACTTC.

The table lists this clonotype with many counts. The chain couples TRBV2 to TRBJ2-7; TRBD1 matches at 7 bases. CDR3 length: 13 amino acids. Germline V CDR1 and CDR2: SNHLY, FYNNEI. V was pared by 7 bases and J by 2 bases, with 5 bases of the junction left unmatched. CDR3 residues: CASTKGGPYEQYF. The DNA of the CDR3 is TGTGCCAGCACTAAAGGGGGCCCCTACGAGCAGTACTTC. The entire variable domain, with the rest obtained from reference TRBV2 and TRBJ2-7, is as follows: EPEVTQTPSHQVTQMGQEVILRCVPISNHLYFYWYRQILGQKVEFLVSFYNNEISEKSEIFDDQFSVERPDGSNFTLKIRSTKLEDSAMYFCASTKGGPYEQYFGPGTRLTVT.

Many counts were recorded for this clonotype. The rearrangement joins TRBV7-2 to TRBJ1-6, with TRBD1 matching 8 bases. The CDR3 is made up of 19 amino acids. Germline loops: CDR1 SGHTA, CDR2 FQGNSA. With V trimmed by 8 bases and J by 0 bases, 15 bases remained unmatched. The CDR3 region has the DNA TGTGCCAGCGGTCCTCTAAGGACAGGGCGGGACTCCTATAATTCACCCCTCCACTTT. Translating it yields CASGPLRTGRDSYNSPLHF.

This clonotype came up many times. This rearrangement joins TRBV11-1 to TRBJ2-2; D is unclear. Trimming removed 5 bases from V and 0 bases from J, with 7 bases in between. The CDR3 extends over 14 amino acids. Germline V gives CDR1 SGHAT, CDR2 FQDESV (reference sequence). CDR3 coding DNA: TGTGCCAGCAGCATCCTGGCGAACACCGGGGAGCTGTTTTTT. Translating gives CASSILANTGELFF. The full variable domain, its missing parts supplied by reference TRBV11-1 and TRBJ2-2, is EAEVAQSPRYKITEKSQAVAFWCDPISGHATLYWYRQILGQGPELLVQFQDESVVDDSQLPKDRFSAERLKGVDSTLKIQPAELGDSAMYLCASSILANTGELFFGEGSRLTVL.

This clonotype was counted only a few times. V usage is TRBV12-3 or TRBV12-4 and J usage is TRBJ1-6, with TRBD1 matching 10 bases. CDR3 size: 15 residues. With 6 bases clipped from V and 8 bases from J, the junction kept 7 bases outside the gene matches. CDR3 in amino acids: CASSRGQGGYSPLHF. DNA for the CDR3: TGTGCCAGCAGCCGCGGACAGGGGGGGTATTCACCCCTCCACTTT.

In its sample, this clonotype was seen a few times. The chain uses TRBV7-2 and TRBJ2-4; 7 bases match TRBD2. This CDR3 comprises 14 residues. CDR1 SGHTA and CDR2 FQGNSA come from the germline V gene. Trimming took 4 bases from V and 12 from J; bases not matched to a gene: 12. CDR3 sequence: CASSYGTQPGGQYF. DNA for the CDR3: TGTGCCAGCAGCTACGGGACTCAACCGGGGGGTCAGTACTTC.

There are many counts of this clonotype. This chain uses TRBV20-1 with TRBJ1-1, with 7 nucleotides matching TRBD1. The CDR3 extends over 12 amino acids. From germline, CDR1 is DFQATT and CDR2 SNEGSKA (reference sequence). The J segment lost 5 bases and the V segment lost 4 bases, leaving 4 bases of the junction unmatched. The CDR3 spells CSANHRGTEAFF. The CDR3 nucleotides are TGCAGTGCTAACCACAGGGGAACTGAAGCTTTCTTT.

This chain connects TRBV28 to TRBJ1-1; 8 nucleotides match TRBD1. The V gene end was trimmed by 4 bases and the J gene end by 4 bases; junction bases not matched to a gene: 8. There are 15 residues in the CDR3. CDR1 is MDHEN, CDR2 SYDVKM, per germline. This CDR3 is CASSSYRGFRTEAFF. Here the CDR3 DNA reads TGTGCCAGCAGTTCCTACAGGGGGTTTCGCACTGAAGCTTTCTTT.

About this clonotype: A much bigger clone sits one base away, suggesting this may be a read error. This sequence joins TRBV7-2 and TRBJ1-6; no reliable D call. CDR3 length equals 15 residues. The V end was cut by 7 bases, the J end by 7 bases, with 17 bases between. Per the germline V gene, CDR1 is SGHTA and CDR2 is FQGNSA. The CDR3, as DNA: TGTGCCAGCATCTTGGCTGCTGCGAGAAATTCACCCCTCCACTTT. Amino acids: CASILAAARNSPLHF.

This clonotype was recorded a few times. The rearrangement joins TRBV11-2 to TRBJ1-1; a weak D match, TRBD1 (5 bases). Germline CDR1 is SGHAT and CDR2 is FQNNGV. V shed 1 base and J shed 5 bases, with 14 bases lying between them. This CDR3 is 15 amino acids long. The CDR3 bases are TGTGCCAGCAGCTTAGTTAGTTGGGAGGGGACTGAAGCTTTCTTT. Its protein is CASSLVSWEGTEAFF.

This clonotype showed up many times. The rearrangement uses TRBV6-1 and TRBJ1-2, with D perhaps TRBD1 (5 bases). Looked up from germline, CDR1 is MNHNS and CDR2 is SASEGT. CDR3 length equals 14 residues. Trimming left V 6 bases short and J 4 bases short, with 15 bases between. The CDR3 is CASSSGKGLYGYTF. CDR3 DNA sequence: TGTGCCAGCAGCTCAGGGAAAGGCCTCTATGGCTACACCTTC.

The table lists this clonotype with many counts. CDR3 in amino acids: CATSDGTGRFGYTF. The CDR3 DNA reads TGTGCCACCAGTGATGGGACAGGGCGCTTCGGCTACACCTTC. The rearrangement uses TRBV24-1 and TRBJ1-2; TRBD1 matches at 9 bases. The CDR3 length is 14 residues. Trimming at V came to 3 bases and at J to 8 bases, leaving 6 bases not matched to a gene. Germline CDR1 reads KGHDR; CDR2 reads SFDVKD.

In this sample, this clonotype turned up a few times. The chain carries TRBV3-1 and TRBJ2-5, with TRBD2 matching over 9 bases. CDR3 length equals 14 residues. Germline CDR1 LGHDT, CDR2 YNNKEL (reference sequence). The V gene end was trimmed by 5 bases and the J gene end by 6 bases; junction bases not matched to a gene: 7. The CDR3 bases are TGTGCCAGCAGCTCCGCGGGGGGGCCGCAGACCCAGTACTTC. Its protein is CASSSAGGPQTQYF.

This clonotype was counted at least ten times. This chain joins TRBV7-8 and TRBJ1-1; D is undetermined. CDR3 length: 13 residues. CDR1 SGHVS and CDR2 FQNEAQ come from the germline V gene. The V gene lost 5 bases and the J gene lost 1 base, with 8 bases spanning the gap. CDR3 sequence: CASSNTKNTEAFF. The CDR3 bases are TGTGCCAGCAGCAACACGAAGAACACTGAAGCTTTCTTT.

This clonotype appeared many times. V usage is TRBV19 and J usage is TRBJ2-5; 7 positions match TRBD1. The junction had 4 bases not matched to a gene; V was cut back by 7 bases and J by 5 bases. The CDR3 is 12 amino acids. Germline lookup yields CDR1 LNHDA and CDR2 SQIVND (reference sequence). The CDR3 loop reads CASKGGRETQYF. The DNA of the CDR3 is TGTGCCAGTAAAGGGGGCCGCGAGACCCAGTACTTC.

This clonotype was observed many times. CDR3 sequence reads: CASSQGWSSPLHF. For the CDR3, the DNA is TGTGCCAGCAGCCAGGGGTGGAGTTCACCCCTCCACTTT. The V and J genes are TRBV6-1 and TRBJ1-6; possibly TRBD1 for D (6 bases). Per germline, CDR1 MNHNS and CDR2 SASEGT. The V end was cut by 6 bases, the J end by 9 bases, with 12 bases between. This CDR3 region has 13 residues.

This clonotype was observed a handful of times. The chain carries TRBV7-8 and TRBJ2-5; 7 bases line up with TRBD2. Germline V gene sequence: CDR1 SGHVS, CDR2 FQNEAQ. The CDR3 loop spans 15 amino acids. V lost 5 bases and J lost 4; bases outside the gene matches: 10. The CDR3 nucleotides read TGTGCCAGCAGCCCCCCAGGACGGGGGGTAGAGACCCAGTACTTC. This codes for CASSPPGRGVETQYF.

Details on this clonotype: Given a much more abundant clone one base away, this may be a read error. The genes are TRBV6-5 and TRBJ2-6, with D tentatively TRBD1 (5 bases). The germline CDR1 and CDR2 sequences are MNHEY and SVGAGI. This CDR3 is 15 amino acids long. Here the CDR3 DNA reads TGTGCCAGCAGTTCCAGGGTCTCTGGGGCCAACGCCCTGACTTTC. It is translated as CASSSRVSGANALTF.

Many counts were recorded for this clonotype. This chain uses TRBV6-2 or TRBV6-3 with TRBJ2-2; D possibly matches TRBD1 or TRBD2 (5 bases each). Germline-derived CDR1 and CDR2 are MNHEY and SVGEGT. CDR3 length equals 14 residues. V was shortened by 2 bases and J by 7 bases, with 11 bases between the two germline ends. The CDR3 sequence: CASSYGDARGELFF. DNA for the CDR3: TGTGCCAGCAGTTACGGGGACGCTCGCGGGGAGCTGTTTTTT.

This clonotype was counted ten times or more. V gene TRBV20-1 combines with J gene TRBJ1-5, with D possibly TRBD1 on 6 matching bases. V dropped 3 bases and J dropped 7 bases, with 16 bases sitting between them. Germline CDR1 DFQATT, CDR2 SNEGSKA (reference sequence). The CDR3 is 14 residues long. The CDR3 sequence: CSARGGGPRQPQHF. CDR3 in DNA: TGCAGTGCTAGGGGGGGGGGCCCCCGACAGCCCCAGCATTTT.

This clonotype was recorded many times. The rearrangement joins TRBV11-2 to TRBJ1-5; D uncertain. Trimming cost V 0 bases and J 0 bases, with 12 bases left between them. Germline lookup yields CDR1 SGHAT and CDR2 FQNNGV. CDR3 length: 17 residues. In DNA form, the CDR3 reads TGTGCCAGCAGCTTAGAGGGGAAACTATATAGCAATCAGCCCCAGCATTTT. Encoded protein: CASSLEGKLYSNQPQHF.

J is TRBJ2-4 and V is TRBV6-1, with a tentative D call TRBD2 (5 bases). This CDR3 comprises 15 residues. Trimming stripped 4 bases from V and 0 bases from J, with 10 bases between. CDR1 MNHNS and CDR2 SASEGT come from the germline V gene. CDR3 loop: CASSGTGIAKNIQYF. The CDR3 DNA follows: TGTGCCAGCAGTGGAACGGGGATAGCCAAAAACATTCAGTACTTC.

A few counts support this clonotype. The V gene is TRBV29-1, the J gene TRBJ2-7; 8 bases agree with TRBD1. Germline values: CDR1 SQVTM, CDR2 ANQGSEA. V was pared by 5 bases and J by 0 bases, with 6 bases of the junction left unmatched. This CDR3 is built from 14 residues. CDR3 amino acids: CSVSDRDTSYEQYF. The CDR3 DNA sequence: TGCAGCGTTTCGGACAGGGACACCTCCTACGAGCAGTACTTC.

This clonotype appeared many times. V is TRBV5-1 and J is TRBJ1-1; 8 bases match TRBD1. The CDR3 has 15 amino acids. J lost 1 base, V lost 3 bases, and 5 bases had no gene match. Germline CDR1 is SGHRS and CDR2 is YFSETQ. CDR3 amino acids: CASSSAGTGNTEAFF. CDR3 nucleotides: TGCGCCAGCAGCTCCGCCGGGACAGGGAACACTGAAGCTTTCTTT.

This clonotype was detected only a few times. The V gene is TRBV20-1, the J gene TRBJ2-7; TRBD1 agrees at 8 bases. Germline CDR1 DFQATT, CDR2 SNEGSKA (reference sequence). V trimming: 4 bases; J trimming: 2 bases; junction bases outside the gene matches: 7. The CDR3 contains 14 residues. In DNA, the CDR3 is TGCAGTGCTACGCCGGGACAGGAGCCCTACGAGCAGTACTTC. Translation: CSATPGQEPYEQYF.

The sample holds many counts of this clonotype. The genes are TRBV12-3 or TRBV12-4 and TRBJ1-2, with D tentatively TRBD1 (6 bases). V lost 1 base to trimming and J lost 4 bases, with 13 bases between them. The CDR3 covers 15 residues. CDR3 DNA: TGTGCCAGCAGTTTAGGAGGGGGACTAGGCTATGGCTACACCTTC. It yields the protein CASSLGGGLGYGYTF.

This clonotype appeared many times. CDR3 bases: TGCGCCAGCAGCCAGGGCGGGGGGCTGGCAGAGACCCAGTACTTC. Translated, it gives CASSQGGGLAETQYF. The chain combines TRBV4-1 with TRBJ2-5; 8 nucleotides match TRBD2. V was pared by 3 bases and J by 4 bases, with 7 bases of the junction left unmatched. This CDR3 has 15 amino acids. CDR1 and CDR2 from the germline V gene are MGHRA and YSYEKL.